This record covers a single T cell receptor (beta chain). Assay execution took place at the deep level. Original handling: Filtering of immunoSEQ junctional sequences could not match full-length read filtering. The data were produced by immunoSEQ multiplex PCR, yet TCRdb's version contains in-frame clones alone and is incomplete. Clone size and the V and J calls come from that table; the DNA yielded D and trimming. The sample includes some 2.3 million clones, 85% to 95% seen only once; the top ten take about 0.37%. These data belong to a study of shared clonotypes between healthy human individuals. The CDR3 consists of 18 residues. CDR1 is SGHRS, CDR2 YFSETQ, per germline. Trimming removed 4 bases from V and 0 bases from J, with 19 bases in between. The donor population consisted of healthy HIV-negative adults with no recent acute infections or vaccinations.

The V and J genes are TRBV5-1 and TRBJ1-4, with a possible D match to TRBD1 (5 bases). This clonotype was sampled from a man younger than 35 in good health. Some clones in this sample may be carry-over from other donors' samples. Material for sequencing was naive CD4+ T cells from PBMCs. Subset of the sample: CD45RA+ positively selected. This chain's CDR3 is CASSPGTAARTTNEKLFF. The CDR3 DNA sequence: TGCGCCAGCAGCCCCGGGACGGCCGCCCGGACAACTAATGAAAAACTGTTTTTT.